The entry that follows covers one TCR beta chain sequence. No antigen is known for it. This sample is part of a study of blood T cells in healthy people across ages. Sample-barcoded 5' priming and a J-beta primer mix drove a second PCR of roughly 7 to 11 cycles. In TCRdb, the 5' RACE reads were re-called with MiXCR into one record per CDR3 protein. The sample holds fewer than 900,000 distinct CDR3 sequences, 36% seen once. The study, taken as a whole, reports: The unknown donor CMV status may have confounded expanded clonotype changes. Without sorted subsets, naive and antigen-experienced compartments could not be conclusively compared.

The sequenced sample consisted of blood. The TCR comes from a man aged 18 to 29 in good health.

CDR3 sequence (DNA): TGCAGCGTGGGCGACAGCAGAAATCAGCCCCAGCATTTT. Its translation: CSVGDSRNQPQHF. This chain uses TRBV29-1 with TRBJ1-5; tentative D call: TRBD1 (5 bases). Germline loops: CDR1 SQVTM, CDR2 ANQGSEA. The CDR3 loop spans 13 amino acids. The ends were cut back, 6 bases at V and 4 bases at J, with 13 bases in the middle.